The 28 T cell receptor beta chains below all came from one sample that was sequenced in a study of radiation and T cells in renal cell carcinoma. TCRdb keeps only in-frame clones here, not all; method: immunoSEQ multiplex PCR. The sample includes approximately 140,000 clones, 88% seen only once; the top ten take around 4.1%. Time point defined: baseline pretreatment blood. The treatment was: 15 Gy SBRT to primary tumor, nephrectomy 4 weeks later. The sequencing used blood, collected from a patient whose treatment included radiotherapy and nephrectomy. These receptors originate from a woman aged 70 to 79 with renal cell carcinoma.

The chain recombines TRBV19 with TRBJ2-7, with 7 bases aligning to TRBD1. CDR3 length equals 15 residues. Unmatched junction bases numbered 7, after V lost 2 bases and J lost 3 bases. Germline CDR1 and CDR2: LNHDA and SQIVND (reference sequence). The CDR3, as DNA: TGTGCCAGTAGTATATACCCAGGGACAGACTACGAGCAGTACTTC. Translated, it gives CASSIYPGTDYEQYF.

The chain is built from TRBV5-5 and TRBJ2-5, with 13 bases identical to TRBD2. The CDR3 length is 16 residues. V shed 4 bases and J 1 base; nucleotides not matched to a gene: 4. CDR1 and CDR2 from the germline V gene are SGHKS and YYEKEE (reference sequence). Here the CDR3 reads CASSSGTSGVQETQYF. CDR3 sequence (DNA): TGTGCCAGCAGCAGCGGGACTAGCGGGGTCCAAGAGACCCAGTACTTC.

The chain couples TRBV6-4 to TRBJ2-1; TRBD1 aligns across 9 bases. CDR1 and CDR2 from the germline V gene are MRHNA and SNTAGT. CDR3 length: 15 amino acids. V trimming: 4 bases; J trimming: 7 bases; junction bases outside the gene matches: 8. The CDR3, as DNA: TGTGCCAGCAGTGTGAGGGGACAGGGTACGAATGAGCAGTTCTTC. It codes for CASSVRGQGTNEQFF.

The chain is built from TRBV30 and TRBJ1-3, with D perhaps matching TRBD1 (6 bases). Germline V lookup: CDR1 GTSNPN, CDR2 SVGIG (reference sequence). The V and J ends lost 5 bases and 7 bases respectively, with 15 bases between them. The CDR3 totals 13 residues. CDR3 sequence: CAWGDTPVNTIYF. CDR3 coding DNA: TGTGCCTGGGGGGACACTCCGGTGAACACCATATATTTT.

The genes are TRBV30 and TRBJ1-5; D unresolved. CDR3 length: 14 amino acids. V was shortened by 3 bases and J by 3 bases, with 12 bases between the two germline ends. Germline loops: CDR1 GTSNPN, CDR2 SVGIG (reference sequence). The CDR3 reads CAWREGQANQPQHF. The DNA of the CDR3 is TGTGCCTGGAGAGAAGGTCAGGCCAATCAGCCCCAGCATTTT.

The sample holds one count of this clone. This chain connects TRBV9 to TRBJ2-5, with D hard to call. This CDR3 comprises 12 residues. The germline gives CDR1 SGDLS, CDR2 YYNGEE. The V and J ends lost 3 bases and 5 bases respectively, with 8 bases between them. CDR3 DNA: TGTGCCAGCAGCGCCCCCTCGGAGACCCAGTACTTC. It encodes CASSAPSETQYF.

The chain couples TRBV15 to TRBJ1-6; a possible D gene is TRBD1 (5 bases). The CDR3 extends over 15 amino acids. Germline V gives CDR1 LNHNV, CDR2 YYDKDF (reference sequence). V was clipped by 1 base and J by 6 bases, with 10 bases between them. The CDR3 loop is CATSRVGGGNSPLHF. The CDR3 bases are TGTGCCACCAGCAGAGTTGGGGGGGGTAATTCACCCCTCCACTTT.

The chain employs TRBV30 and TRBJ1-2; D remains ambiguous. Germline V gene sequence: CDR1 GTSNPN, CDR2 SVGIG (reference sequence). The CDR3 sequence is 13 residues long. The germline V and J ends were trimmed by 0 bases and 6 bases, with 11 bases remaining between them. CDR3 sequence: CAWSVGQVNGYTF. CDR3 nucleotide sequence: TGTGCCTGGAGTGTCGGTCAGGTCAATGGCTACACCTTC.

The chain is built from TRBV6-5 and TRBJ2-7; TRBD2 might be the D (6 bases). CDR3 size: 13 residues. V dropped 8 bases and J dropped 0 bases, with 11 bases sitting between them. Per germline, CDR1 MNHEY and CDR2 SVGAGI. The CDR3 spells CASGGTPSYEQYF. The CDR3 DNA reads as TGTGCCAGCGGGGGGACTCCCTCCTACGAGCAGTACTTC.

This clone was picked up one time. The chain links TRBV6-1 to TRBJ2-3; D may match TRBD1 or TRBD2 (5 bases each). Germline CDR1 MNHNS, CDR2 SASEGT. V was clipped by 0 bases and J by 4 bases, with 20 bases between them. The CDR3 spans 18 residues. CDR3 sequence reads: CASSEARGTEVAPDTQYF. The CDR3 nucleotides are TGTGCCAGCAGTGAAGCGCGAGGGACGGAGGTTGCCCCAGATACGCAGTATTTT.

The chain employs TRBV30 and TRBJ2-3; D is perhaps TRBD1 (6 bases). The CDR3 spans 13 residues. Trimming stripped 4 bases from V and 2 bases from J, with 10 bases between. CDR1 GTSNPN and CDR2 SVGIG come from the germline V gene (reference sequence). CDR3 sequence: CAWTRGLTDTQYF. DNA of the CDR3: TGTGCCTGGACCAGGGGCCTCACAGATACGCAGTATTTT.

V is TRBV4-1 and J is TRBJ2-5, with D tentatively TRBD1 (6 bases). Trimming took 4 bases from V and 3 from J, leaving 21 bases between them. The CDR3 spans 17 residues. CDR1 and CDR2 from the germline V gene are MGHRA and YSYEKL. DNA for the CDR3: TGCGCCAGCAGCCCGGGACACCTTGGGATATCGGAAGAGACCCAGTACTTC. This encodes CASSPGHLGISEETQYF.

V is TRBV11-3 and J is TRBJ1-3; D unresolved. Germline CDR1 is SGHNT and CDR2 is YENEEA. V was trimmed by 2 bases and J by 3 bases, leaving 2 bases between them. This CDR3 contains 12 residues. The CDR3 coding sequence is TGTGCCAGCAGCTTAAATGGAAACACCATATATTTT. Translation gives CASSLNGNTIYF.

This chain uses TRBV28 with TRBJ1-5; tentatively, D is TRBD1 (5 bases). CDR3 length equals 14 residues. The germline CDR1 and CDR2 sequences are MDHEN and SYDVKM. V lost 8 bases, J lost 4 bases, and 15 bases lay in between. The CDR3 sequence is CASRNSAGNQPQHF. The CDR3 DNA is TGTGCCAGCCGAAACAGTGCAGGGAATCAGCCCCAGCATTTT. Supplemented by reference TRBV28 and TRBJ1-5, the full variable domain reads DVKVTQSSRYLVKRTGEKVFLECVQDMDHENMFWYRQDPGLGLRLIYFSYDVKMKEKGDIPEGYSVSREKKERFSLILESASTNQTSMYLCASRNSAGNQPQHFGDGTRLSIL.

V is TRBV27 and J is TRBJ1-6; D is unclear. This CDR3 has 17 residues. V gave up 2 bases and J gave up 10 bases, with 21 bases separating them. Germline V CDR1 and CDR2: MNHEY, SMNVEV (reference sequence). CDR3 DNA: TGTGCCAGCAGTTTACCCTCGTTCGGTAGGGTTGGCTCACCCCTCCACTTT. Encoded protein: CASSLPSFGRVGSPLHF.

The rearrangement uses TRBV2 and TRBJ2-7; no clear D. This CDR3 is built from 16 residues. V gave up 6 bases and J gave up 0 bases, with 18 bases separating them. CDR1 and CDR2 (germline): SNHLY, FYNNEI. CDR3 nucleotides: TGTGCCAGCAGGAAGGGTGAGCGTATCCTCTCCTACGAGCAGTACTTC. Translating gives CASRKGERILSYEQYF.

This clone was observed a single time. The rearrangement links TRBV30 to TRBJ2-1; 13 bases are shared with TRBD2. This CDR3 is 16 amino acids long. Germline loops: CDR1 GTSNPN, CDR2 SVGIG (reference sequence). V lost 1 base and J lost 5; bases outside the gene matches: 5. CDR3 DNA: TGTGCCTGGAGTGGCGGACTAGCGGGGGAGCACAATGAGCAGTTCTTC. Protein product: CAWSGGLAGEHNEQFF.

The CDR3 region is CASSVGGRQPQHF. The DNA of the CDR3 is TGTGCCAGCAGTGTAGGGGGCCGTCAGCCCCAGCATTTT. The chain uses TRBV6-1 and TRBJ1-5; 7 positions agree with TRBD1. Unmatched junction bases numbered 3, after V lost 4 bases and J lost 6 bases. Germline V CDR1 and CDR2: MNHNS, SASEGT. The CDR3 totals 13 residues.

This sequence joins TRBV19 and TRBJ2-1; TRBD1 matches 11 bases. V lost 3 bases, J lost 6 bases, and 7 bases stayed unmatched. There are 16 residues in the CDR3. Germline V lookup: CDR1 LNHDA, CDR2 SQIVND (reference sequence). The CDR3 is CASSMILGTGGNEQFF. CDR3 coding DNA: TGTGCCAGTAGTATGATTTTAGGGACAGGGGGCAATGAGCAGTTCTTC.

This chain connects TRBV5-1 to TRBJ2-2, with TRBD2 matching 14 bases. CDR3 length: 18 amino acids. Germline V gene sequence: CDR1 SGHRS, CDR2 YFSETQ. V dropped 1 base and J dropped 1; count of bases not matched to a gene: 3. CDR3 bases: TGCGCCAGCAGCTTGTCTGGGACTAGCGGGGGGAACACCGGGGAGCTGTTTTTT. Translating it yields CASSLSGTSGGNTGELFF.

The J gene is TRBJ1-5, the V gene TRBV7-2; D may be TRBD1 (5 bases). There are 15 residues in the CDR3. The V and J ends lost 6 bases and 2 bases respectively, with 14 bases between them. Germline lookup yields CDR1 SGHTA and CDR2 FQGNSA. The chain's CDR3 is CASRPGGSGNQPQHF. CDR3 sequence (DNA): TGTGCCAGCAGACCGGGGGGATCGGGCAATCAGCCCCAGCATTTT.

The chain uses TRBV29-1 and TRBJ2-6; D may match TRBD1 or TRBD2 (6 bases each). The CDR3 length is 15 residues. The V end lost 2 bases, the J end lost 1 base, and 9 bases lay between the germline ends. Germline CDR1 and CDR2: SQVTM and ANQGSEA. Here the CDR3 DNA reads TGCAGCGTTGAAAGGGGGGTGTCTGGGGCCAACGTCCTGACTTTC. Protein: CSVERGVSGANVLTF.

The chain joins TRBV5-6 to TRBJ1-2; D unresolved. The germline V gene has CDR1 SGHDT and CDR2 YYEEEE. The germline V and J ends were trimmed by 4 bases and 1 base, with 5 bases remaining between them. This CDR3 has 12 residues. CDR3 sequence: CASSRLNYGYTF. CDR3 in DNA: TGTGCCAGCAGCCGTCTTAACTATGGCTACACCTTC.

In DNA form, the CDR3 reads TGTGCCAGTAGTATAGGCTTGGTTGACGGCTACACCTTC. This translates into CASSIGLVDGYTF. The chain couples TRBV19 to TRBJ1-2; the D is unclear. This CDR3 region has 13 residues. V was shortened by 1 base and J by 8 bases, with 11 bases between the two germline ends. CDR1 is LNHDA, CDR2 SQIVND, per germline (reference sequence).

The V call is TRBV6-5, the J call TRBJ2-5; D is tentatively TRBD1 or TRBD2 (5 bases each). Trimming shortened V by 0 bases and J by 4 bases, and 12 bases separated the two germline ends. The CDR3 loop spans 15 amino acids. Germline V CDR1 and CDR2: MNHEY, SVGAGI. The DNA for the CDR3 is TGTGCCAGCAGTTACTCGGAAGGGGACGGAGAGACCCAGTACTTC. This translates into CASSYSEGDGETQYF.

The rearrangement joins TRBV7-2 to TRBJ1-6; 10 nucleotides line up with TRBD1. The CDR3 extends over 15 amino acids. V trimming: 5 bases; J trimming: 7 bases; junction bases outside the gene matches: 5. Germline assignment: CDR1 SGHTA and CDR2 FQGNSA. The CDR3 DNA is TGTGCCAGCAGCGCCGACAGGGGGCGGAATTCACCCCTCCACTTT. Its translation: CASSADRGRNSPLHF. The full variable domain, completed using reference TRBV7-2 and TRBJ1-6, is GAGVSQSPSNKVTEKGKDVELRCDPISGHTALYWYRQSLGQGLEFLIYFQGNSAPDKSGLPSDRFSAERTGGSVSTLTIQRTQQEDSAVYLCASSADRGRNSPLHFGNGTRLTVT.

This clone was counted once. The rearrangement joins TRBV18 to TRBJ1-3, with 8 bases lining up with TRBD1. The CDR3 is 17 amino acids. Germline CDR1 is KGHSH and CDR2 is LQKENI. V was clipped by 0 bases and J by 4 bases; unmatched bases: 8. This CDR3 reads CASSPPPDRVIGNTIYF. Written as DNA, the CDR3 is TGTGCCAGCTCACCACCACCGGACAGGGTAATAGGAAACACCATATATTTT.

The chain uses TRBV5-1 and TRBJ1-4; D may be TRBD1 (5 bases). CDR3 length: 14 residues. CDR1 is SGHRS, CDR2 YFSETQ, per germline. V was clipped by 9 bases and J by 7 bases, with 19 bases between them. CDR3 sequence: CATATGTGREKLFF. The CDR3 DNA reads as TGCGCCACCGCGACCGGGACCGGGCGTGAAAAACTGTTTTTT.